This T cell receptor (beta chain) was captured in a study of CD8 T cells in Susac syndrome. Germline loops: CDR1 SGHTA, CDR2 FQGNSA. V lost 2 bases and J 7 bases, leaving 11 bases between the germline ends. This CDR3 contains 13 residues. It was with random hexamers that 0.5 to 1 ug RNA was reverse transcribed. TCRdb reprocessed the immunoSEQ multiplex PCR reads with MiXCR, giving one entry per CDR3 protein. Found here are 120,000 or so distinct CDR3 sequences, nearly 95% of them singletons; the top ten hold around 0.12%. The genes are TRBV7-2 and TRBJ2-5, with D tentatively TRBD1 (5 bases). Sequences were obtained from CD4+ T cells from PBMCs. The sequence was collected from a human donor in good health. Here the CDR3 reads CASSLKGVGTQYF. The CDR3 DNA reads TGTGCCAGCAGCTTAAAAGGGGTTGGGACCCAGTACTTC. Together with reference TRBV7-2 and TRBJ2-5, the CDR3 gives the full variable domain: GAGVSQSPSNKVTEKGKDVELRCDPISGHTALYWYRQSLGQGLEFLIYFQGNSAPDKSGLPSDRFSAERTGGSVSTLTIQRTQQEDSAVYLCASSLKGVGTQYFGPGTRLLVL.